These 19 T cell receptor beta chains were sequenced from one sample in a study of blood T cell repertoires in COVID-19. Sequencing used immunoSEQ multiplex PCR; TCRdb keeps in-frame clones, though not all of them. Of around 100,000 clones listed, nearly 85% were seen once; the top ten hold over 10%. The specimen was peripheral blood. The receptors were gathered from a human donor in a cohort sampled during active or convalescent COVID-19.

The J gene is TRBJ1-2, the V gene TRBV4-2, with 7 positions matching TRBD1. Germline-derived CDR1 and CDR2 are LGHNA and YNFKEQ. This CDR3 contains 14 residues. Unmatched junction bases numbered 12, after V lost 7 bases and J lost 7 bases. The CDR3 coding sequence is TGTGCCAGCAAAATTAGAACAGGGGAGGCTGGCTACACCTTC. Protein: CASKIRTGEAGYTF.

The V call is TRBV7-2, the J call TRBJ1-4, with a possible D match to TRBD1 (6 bases). V was shortened by 5 bases and J by 5 bases, with 15 bases between the two germline ends. CDR1 is SGHTA and CDR2 is FQGNSA in the germline V gene. This CDR3 spans 15 amino acids. The CDR3 spells CASSRGGGGNEKLFF. CDR3 bases: TGTGCCAGCAGCAGGGGGGGAGGGGGAAATGAAAAACTGTTTTTT.

The genes are TRBV18 and TRBJ2-3; 13 positions match TRBD2. Germline V gives CDR1 KGHSH, CDR2 LQKENI. This CDR3 has 16 amino acids. The ends lost 3 bases at V and 2 bases at J; junction bases unmatched: 2. The CDR3 protein is CASSPGTSGTTDTQYF. CDR3 bases: TGTGCCAGCTCACCGGGGACTAGCGGGACCACAGATACGCAGTATTTT. Full variable domain (outside the CDR3, taken from reference TRBV18 and TRBJ2-3): NAGVMQNPRHLVRRRGQEARLRCSPMKGHSHVYWYRQLPEEGLKFMVYLQKENIIDESGMPKERFSAEFPKEGPSILRIQQVVRGDSAAYFCASSPGTSGTTDTQYFGPGTRLTVL.

This chain connects TRBV7-3 to TRBJ1-1; tentative D call: TRBD1 (6 bases). The germline CDR1 and CDR2 sequences are SGHTA and FQGTGA. The CDR3 runs to 14 residues. The V and J ends lost 3 bases and 4 bases respectively, with 12 bases between them. The CDR3 DNA follows: TGTGCCAGCAGCTTCGGGGGCGGGAGCACTGAAGCTTTCTTT. This codes for CASSFGGGSTEAFF.

The J gene is TRBJ1-5, the V gene TRBV5-1; 7 nucleotides match TRBD1. Per germline, CDR1 SGHRS and CDR2 YFSETQ. V dropped 4 bases and J dropped 2; count of bases not matched to a gene: 15. The CDR3 contains 18 residues. The CDR3 loop reads CASSGIQKRTGRNQPQHF. DNA for the CDR3: TGCGCCAGCAGCGGCATTCAAAAAAGGACAGGCCGCAATCAGCCCCAGCATTTT.

V gene TRBV18 combines with J gene TRBJ1-5, with unresolved D. The length of the CDR3 is 12 residues. Between the trimmed V and J ends, which lost 2 bases and 9 bases, there was a span of 8 bases. The germline gives CDR1 KGHSH, CDR2 LQKENI. The CDR3 reads CASSPGEGPQHF. CDR3 bases: TGTGCCAGCTCACCAGGGGAGGGGCCCCAGCATTTT. Full variable domain (missing parts from reference TRBV18 and TRBJ1-5): NAGVMQNPRHLVRRRGQEARLRCSPMKGHSHVYWYRQLPEEGLKFMVYLQKENIIDESGMPKERFSAEFPKEGPSILRIQQVVRGDSAAYFCASSPGEGPQHFGDGTRLSIL.

The J gene is TRBJ1-3, the V gene TRBV27; TRBD1 might be the D (5 bases). V was shortened by 6 bases and J by 6 bases, with 15 bases between the two germline ends. The CDR3 extends over 14 amino acids. Germline values: CDR1 MNHEY, CDR2 SMNVEV (reference sequence). In DNA form, the CDR3 reads TGTGCCAGCAGCGGCGGGGGGGTCACAAACACCATATATTTT. Translating gives CASSGGGVTNTIYF.

V is TRBV9 and J is TRBJ2-5; 16 positions match TRBD2. Looked up from germline, CDR1 is SGDLS and CDR2 is YYNGEE. The CDR3 has 18 amino acids. J gave up 2 bases and V 4 bases, and 8 bases lay outside the gene matches. Written as DNA, the CDR3 is TGTGCCAGCAGCCCAGGGACTAGCGGGGGGGTCTGGCAAGAGACCCAGTACTTC. Its translation is CASSPGTSGGVWQETQYF.

The rearrangement joins TRBV3-1 (or the pseudogene TRBV3-2) to TRBJ1-1; D possibly corresponds to TRBD1 (5 bases). V was trimmed by 4 bases and J by 5 bases, leaving 11 bases between them. CDR1 is LGHDT and CDR2 is YNNKEL in the germline V gene (reference sequence). The CDR3 has 13 residues. This chain's CDR3 is CASSRGQLTEAFF. The CDR3 region has the DNA TGTGCCAGCAGCCGCGGACAACTTACTGAAGCTTTCTTT.

This chain connects TRBV19 to TRBJ1-2; 10 bases align to TRBD1. The trim removed 10 bases at V and 1 base at J, leaving 6 bases unmatched. The CDR3 runs to 14 residues. The germline CDR1 and CDR2 sequences are LNHDA and SQIVND (reference sequence). The CDR3 protein is CATSGTGVNYGYTF. The DNA of the CDR3 is TGTGCCACTTCCGGGACAGGGGTTAACTATGGCTACACCTTC. The full variable domain, completed using reference TRBV19 and TRBJ1-2, is DGGITQSPKYLFRKEGQNVTLSCEQNLNHDAMYWYRQDPGQGLRLIYYSQIVNDFQKGDIAEGYSVSREKKESFPLTVTSAQKNPTAFYLCATSGTGVNYGYTFGSGTRLTVV.

This clone has a handful of counts. The CDR3 loop is CASSFEAGTGYEQYF. Written as DNA, the CDR3 is TGTGCCAGCAGTTTCGAGGCCGGGACAGGATACGAGCAGTACTTC. The chain employs TRBV6-5 and TRBJ2-7, with 8 bases matching TRBD1. Per germline, CDR1 MNHEY and CDR2 SVGAGI. V dropped 4 bases and J dropped 4; count of bases not matched to a gene: 9. This CDR3 is 15 amino acids long.

The chain combines TRBV6-5 with TRBJ2-1, with TRBD2 identical over 9 bases. This CDR3 has 13 amino acids. The V segment lost 8 bases and the J segment 6 bases; nucleotides outside the gene matches: 5. CDR1 MNHEY and CDR2 SVGAGI come from the germline V gene. The CDR3 DNA reads TGTGCCAGCCGAGCGGGGGGAGGCAATGAGCAGTTCTTC. Residues: CASRAGGGNEQFF.

The chain couples TRBV28 to TRBJ1-5; D is unclear. Germline V gives CDR1 MDHEN, CDR2 SYDVKM. The CDR3 runs to 12 residues. The V end lost 8 bases, the J end lost 7 bases, and 12 bases lay between the germline ends. The CDR3, as DNA: TGTGCCAGCTCCCGGGTCGGGCAGCCCCAGCATTTT. Amino acids: CASSRVGQPQHF.

This chain joins TRBV9 and TRBJ2-5; D may be TRBD1 (5 bases). Trimming left V 4 bases short and J 2 bases short, with 15 bases between. The CDR3 has 15 residues. Germline CDR1 SGDLS, CDR2 YYNGEE. The CDR3 DNA is TGTGCCAGCAGCCCTCAGGGTAGGAGACAAGAGACCCAGTACTTC. As protein: CASSPQGRRQETQYF.

The chain employs TRBV19 and TRBJ1-6; D uncertain. CDR1 is LNHDA, CDR2 SQIVND, per germline (reference sequence). The CDR3 length is 16 residues. The V end lost 7 bases, the J end lost 9 bases, and 22 bases lay between the germline ends. The CDR3 spells CASTPSGIPRTSPLHF. CDR3 nucleotides: TGTGCCAGTACCCCGTCGGGGATCCCGAGGACTTCACCCCTCCACTTT.

This chain connects TRBV7-9 to TRBJ1-3, with unresolved D. This CDR3 has 18 amino acids. V was clipped by 0 bases and J by 0 bases, with 15 bases between them. Germline CDR1 is SEHNR and CDR2 is FQNEAQ (reference sequence). The CDR3 loop is CASSLALSGGFSGNTIYF. The CDR3 DNA reads TGTGCCAGCAGCTTAGCGCTGAGCGGAGGTTTCTCTGGAAACACCATATATTTT. The whole variable domain, filled in from reference TRBV7-9 and TRBJ1-3, reads DTGVSQNPRHKITKRGQNVTFRCDPISEHNRLYWYRQTLGQGPEFLTYFQNEAQLEKSRLLSDRFSAERPKGSFSTLEIQRTEQGDSAMYLCASSLALSGGFSGNTIYFGEGSWLTVV.

CDR3 DNA: TGTGCCAGCAGCTTAGTGGGGGGGGACTACGAGCAGTACTTC. Its protein product is CASSLVGGDYEQYF. This chain links TRBV11-2 with TRBJ2-7, with 7 bases aligning to TRBD2. The J segment lost 3 bases and the V segment lost 1 base, leaving 3 bases of the junction unmatched. Germline CDR1 reads SGHAT; CDR2 reads FQNNGV. CDR3 size: 14 residues.

Here the CDR3 DNA reads TGCAGTGCTCGAAGCGGGACAGAAGCTTTCTTT. Protein product: CSARSGTEAFF. The chain links TRBV20-1 to TRBJ1-1, with a tentative D call TRBD1 (6 bases). Trimming left V 5 bases short and J 8 bases short, with 12 bases between. Per the germline V gene, CDR1 is DFQATT and CDR2 is SNEGSKA (reference sequence). The CDR3 is made up of 11 amino acids.

The chain has TRBV7-9 and TRBJ1-3; no definite D call. V lost 6 bases, J lost 2 bases, and 14 bases lay in between. CDR3 length equals 15 residues. Looked up from germline, CDR1 is SEHNR and CDR2 is FQNEAQ (reference sequence). The CDR3 DNA follows: TGTGCCAGCAGTTCCCCAGGAAACACTGGAAACACCATATATTTT. This gives the protein CASSSPGNTGNTIYF. Full variable domain (missing parts from reference TRBV7-9 and TRBJ1-3): DTGVSQNPRHKITKRGQNVTFRCDPISEHNRLYWYRQTLGQGPEFLTYFQNEAQLEKSRLLSDRFSAERPKGSFSTLEIQRTEQGDSAMYLCASSSPGNTGNTIYFGEGSWLTVV.